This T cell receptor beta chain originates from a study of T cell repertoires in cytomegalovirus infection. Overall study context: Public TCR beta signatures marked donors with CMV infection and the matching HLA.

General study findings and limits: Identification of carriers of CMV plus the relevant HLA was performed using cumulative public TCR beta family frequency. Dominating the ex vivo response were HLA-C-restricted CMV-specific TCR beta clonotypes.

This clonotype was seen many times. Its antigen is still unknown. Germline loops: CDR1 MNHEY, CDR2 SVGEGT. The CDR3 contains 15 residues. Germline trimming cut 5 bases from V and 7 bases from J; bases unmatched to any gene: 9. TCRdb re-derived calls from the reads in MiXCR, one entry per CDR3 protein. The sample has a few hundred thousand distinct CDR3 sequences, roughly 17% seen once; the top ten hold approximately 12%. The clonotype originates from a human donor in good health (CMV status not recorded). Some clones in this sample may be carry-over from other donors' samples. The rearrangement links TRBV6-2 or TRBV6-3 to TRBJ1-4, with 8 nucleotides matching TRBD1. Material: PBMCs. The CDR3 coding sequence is TGTGCCAGCAGTCCTAATCCAGGGGGCCGTGAAAAACTGTTTTTT. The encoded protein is CASSPNPGGREKLFF.